This entry lists 30 T cell receptor beta chains sequenced from one sample in a study of T cell responses to AZD1222 COVID-19 vaccine. The protocol was immunoSEQ multiplex PCR, while the TCRdb copy is restricted to in-frame clones and leaves out a portion. The data contain approximately 120,000 clones, approximately 90% of them singletons. Sequenced here: peripheral blood, sampled on day 0 of AZD1222 vaccination. The receptor source for this set is an adult in good health.

This chain uses TRBV3-1 (or the pseudogene TRBV3-2) with TRBJ1-5; the D gene is possibly TRBD1 (5 bases). In germline, CDR1 is LGHDT, CDR2 YNNKEL (reference sequence). CDR3 length: 13 amino acids. Trimming cost V 4 bases and J 7 bases, with 11 bases left between them. The CDR3 DNA sequence: TGTGCCAGCAGCCGAGGGGTGAGACAGCCCCAGCATTTT. This codes for CASSRGVRQPQHF.

V gene TRBV5-4 combines with J gene TRBJ1-1; the match to TRBD1 covers 7 bases. V shed 4 bases, J shed 0 bases, and the junction held 9 bases outside the gene matches. Germline V lookup: CDR1 SGHNT, CDR2 YYREEE (reference sequence). The CDR3 is 16 residues long. The CDR3 here is CASSKGGGQMNTEAFF. CDR3 nucleotide sequence: TGTGCCAGCAGCAAAGGGGGGGGACAGATGAACACTGAAGCTTTCTTT.

The chain uses TRBV7-9 and TRBJ1-1; no reliable D call. The CDR3 runs to 11 residues. The germline V and J ends were trimmed by 6 bases and 2 bases, with 4 bases remaining between them. The germline V gene encodes CDR1 SEHNR and CDR2 FQNEAQ (reference sequence). The CDR3 loop reads CASRINTEAFF. The DNA for the CDR3 is TGTGCCAGCAGAATCAACACTGAAGCTTTCTTT.

This chain joins TRBV5-5 and TRBJ1-1, with D maybe TRBD1 (6 bases). Germline V gene sequence: CDR1 SGHKS, CDR2 YYEKEE (reference sequence). V was clipped by 5 bases and J by 5 bases, with 16 bases between them. The CDR3 covers 14 residues. CDR3 region: CASRNEGGSTEAFF. The CDR3 DNA reads TGTGCCAGCAGGAATGAGGGGGGAAGTACTGAAGCTTTCTTT.

The chain has TRBV6-5 and TRBJ2-5; no definite D call. This CDR3 is 12 amino acids long. Germline CDR1 MNHEY, CDR2 SVGAGI. Trimming took off 6 bases at V and 1 base at J, with 6 bases between the two ends. Written as DNA, the CDR3 is TGTGCCAGCAGCACAGCCCAAGAGACCCAGTACTTC. As protein: CASSTAQETQYF.

J is TRBJ1-1 and V is TRBV5-1; perhaps TRBD1 as D (6 bases). This CDR3 is 14 amino acids long. V lost 2 bases and J lost 0, with 8 bases in between. The V gene's germline CDR1 is SGHRS and CDR2 YFSETQ. The DNA of the CDR3 is TGCGCCAGCAGCTTACAGGGCATGAACACTGAAGCTTTCTTT. Its translation: CASSLQGMNTEAFF.

As concerns this clone: Relative to the germline gene, one junction end is altered; a read error may explain this. The chain joins TRBV7-8 to TRBJ2-3, with D tentatively TRBD1 (6 bases). This CDR3 is built from 13 residues. Germline V gives CDR1 SGHVS, CDR2 FQNEAQ. Here the CDR3 reads CASSVELGTFKGF. CDR3 DNA sequence: TGTGCCAGCAGCGTGGAGCTGGGGACATTTAAGGGATTT.

The chain joins TRBV19 to TRBJ1-5; no reliable D call. The CDR3 runs 14 residues. CDR1 and CDR2 from the germline V gene are LNHDA and SQIVND (reference sequence). V was pared by 3 bases and J by 0 bases, with 6 bases between. The CDR3 here is CASSMEDSNQPQHF. As DNA, the CDR3 is TGTGCCAGTAGTATGGAAGATAGCAATCAGCCCCAGCATTTT.

The chain joins TRBV6-5 to TRBJ2-3; D could derive from TRBD1 or TRBD2 (5 bases each). This CDR3 spans 16 amino acids. The germline V gene has CDR1 MNHEY and CDR2 SVGAGI. V was clipped by 2 bases and J by 1 base, with 13 bases between them. CDR3 sequence: CASSYTPPGRTDTQYF. As DNA, the CDR3 is TGTGCCAGCAGTTACACCCCACCGGGACGCACAGATACGCAGTATTTT.

The chain is built from TRBV18 and TRBJ2-7; 9 nucleotides align to TRBD1. Trimming cost V 5 bases and J 4 bases; bases outside gene matches: 6. The CDR3 is made up of 14 amino acids. Germline V lookup: CDR1 KGHSH, CDR2 LQKENI. The CDR3, as DNA: TGTGCCAGCTCATCTTTTGACAGGGGGTACGAGCAGTACTTC. This translates into CASSSFDRGYEQYF.

This clone came up once. The CDR3 sequence is CASSEGGQALVYSNQPQHF. The CDR3 DNA reads TGTGCCAGCAGTGAAGGGGGACAGGCGCTTGTTTATAGCAATCAGCCCCAGCATTTT. This chain links TRBV6-4 with TRBJ1-5, with 8 bases that match TRBD1. The CDR3 totals 19 residues. J lost 0 bases, V lost 3 bases, and 13 bases had no gene match. Germline V gene lookup returns CDR1 MRHNA and CDR2 SNTAGT.

The rearrangement uses TRBV7-2 and TRBJ1-2, with D unclear. The V end was cut by 5 bases, the J end by 4 bases, with 20 bases between. CDR1 and CDR2 from the germline V gene are SGHTA and FQGNSA. This CDR3 has 16 amino acids. CDR3: CASSPTPGLGSYGYTF. In DNA, the CDR3 is TGTGCCAGCAGCCCCACCCCGGGTTTGGGGAGCTATGGCTACACCTTC.

The CDR3 reads CASSRGTGGYNEQFF. CDR3 bases: TGTGCCAGCAGCCGAGGGACAGGGGGCTACAATGAGCAGTTCTTC. The chain carries TRBV11-3 and TRBJ2-1; 11 bases fit TRBD1. The CDR3 is made up of 15 amino acids. Germline V gene data show CDR1 as SGHNT and CDR2 as YENEEA. J lost 3 bases, V lost 5 bases, and 3 bases had no gene match.

This chain uses TRBV2 with TRBJ1-4; 8 nucleotides match TRBD1. Germline V gene data show CDR1 as SNHLY and CDR2 as FYNNEI. CDR3 length: 13 amino acids. V shed 6 bases and J 6 bases; nucleotides not matched to a gene: 3. CDR3 sequence: CASREDRDEKLFF. The CDR3 region has the DNA TGTGCCAGCAGGGAGGACAGGGATGAAAAACTGTTTTTT.

The chain joins TRBV2 to TRBJ2-5, with D possibly being TRBD2 (5 bases). Looked up from germline, CDR1 is SNHLY and CDR2 is FYNNEI. This CDR3 has 12 residues. With 11 bases removed from V and 2 bases from J, the gap between germline ends came to 12 bases. The CDR3 nucleotides read TGTGCCGGTGGACGGGATCAAGAGACCCAGTACTTC. Protein: CAGGRDQETQYF.

This clone was counted once. The V gene is TRBV10-3, the J gene TRBJ2-1; TRBD2 matches at 9 bases. This CDR3 is built from 14 residues. CDR1 ENHRY and CDR2 SYGVKD come from the germline V gene. The V and J ends lost 7 bases and 5 bases, in that order; junction bases with no gene match: 6. The CDR3 DNA sequence: TGTGCCATCAAGGCGGGGGGGAGCCACAATGAGCAGTTCTTC. Its translation: CAIKAGGSHNEQFF.

This chain links TRBV3-1 (or the pseudogene TRBV3-2) with TRBJ2-7, with 7 bases aligning to TRBD2. The CDR3 covers 16 residues. The trim removed 1 base at V and 2 bases at J, leaving 8 bases unmatched. Germline V gene sequence: CDR1 LGHDT, CDR2 YNNKEL (reference sequence). CDR3 in amino acids: CASSQVEASGPYEQYF. DNA of the CDR3: TGTGCCAGCAGCCAAGTTGAGGCTAGCGGCCCCTACGAGCAGTACTTC.

The chain links TRBV18 to TRBJ1-4; D unclear. This CDR3 comprises 13 residues. Germline V gives CDR1 KGHSH, CDR2 LQKENI. Trimming shortened V by 2 bases and J by 4 bases, and 5 bases separated the two germline ends. The CDR3 reads CASSPKINEKLFF. For the CDR3, the DNA is TGTGCCAGCTCACCAAAAATTAATGAAAAACTGTTTTTT.

This chain uses TRBV10-3 with TRBJ1-5; 8 bases match TRBD1. The CDR3 spans 15 residues. Germline V gives CDR1 ENHRY, CDR2 SYGVKD. Trimming removed 0 bases from V and 4 bases from J; junction bases left unmatched: 2. The CDR3 DNA sequence: TGTGCCATCAGTGAGTCGGGACAGGCTAATCAGCCCCAGCATTTT. Encoded protein: CAISESGQANQPQHF.

This clone was detected once. The chain links TRBV4-3 to TRBJ1-1; the match to TRBD1 covers 11 bases. The V and J ends lost 0 bases and 5 bases, in that order; junction bases with no gene match: 5. Germline CDR1 is LGHNA and CDR2 is YSLEER. This CDR3 is 16 amino acids long. This chain's CDR3 is CASSQDVGTGGTEAFF. CDR3 coding DNA: TGCGCCAGCAGCCAAGATGTCGGGACAGGGGGGACTGAAGCTTTCTTT.

The rearrangement joins TRBV7-9 to TRBJ2-7; maybe TRBD1 (6 bases). V lost 5 bases to trimming and J lost 2 bases, with 13 bases between them. CDR3 length: 14 residues. Germline values: CDR1 SEHNR, CDR2 FQNEAQ (reference sequence). The CDR3 loop reads CASSLRGITYEQYF. CDR3 coding DNA: TGTGCCAGCAGCCTCAGGGGAATAACCTACGAGCAGTACTTC.

The chain combines TRBV5-1 with TRBJ1-2; D unclear. Germline-derived CDR1 and CDR2 are SGHRS and YFSETQ. Trimming pared 0 bases from V and 3 bases from J, leaving 9 bases between. The CDR3 consists of 14 residues. The DNA of the CDR3 is TGCGCCAGCAGCTTGGAGGCACGGGACTATGGCTACACCTTC. This encodes CASSLEARDYGYTF.

J is TRBJ1-5 and V is TRBV3-1 (or the pseudogene TRBV3-2), with 8 bases that match TRBD1. The germline CDR1 and CDR2 sequences are LGHDT and YNNKEL (reference sequence). The junction had 4 bases not matched to a gene; V was cut back by 3 bases and J by 3 bases. There are 15 residues in the CDR3. The CDR3 sequence is CASSHGTGNNQPQHF. The CDR3 DNA is TGTGCCAGCAGCCACGGGACAGGTAACAATCAGCCCCAGCATTTT.

This chain uses TRBV6-5 with TRBJ2-7, with TRBD1 as a possible D gene (6 bases). With 8 bases removed from V and 1 base from J, the gap between germline ends came to 9 bases. The germline CDR1 and CDR2 sequences are MNHEY and SVGAGI. The CDR3 length is 12 residues. The CDR3 reads CASGTGSYEQYF. As DNA, the CDR3 is TGTGCCAGCGGAACAGGGTCCTACGAGCAGTACTTC.

The rearrangement uses TRBV6-2 or TRBV6-3 and TRBJ1-1, with D tentatively TRBD1 (5 bases). The germline CDR1 and CDR2 sequences are MNHEY and SVGEGT. Trimming shortened V by 0 bases and J by 5 bases, and 16 bases separated the two germline ends. The CDR3 contains 16 residues. CDR3 nucleotide sequence: TGTGCCAGCAGTTACTCGACGAGTCTGGGGGGGACTGAAGCTTTCTTT. Translation gives CASSYSTSLGGTEAFF.

This clone was observed once. The rearrangement joins TRBV6-5 to TRBJ1-2; 9 nucleotides line up with TRBD1. The V segment lost 6 bases and the J segment 8 bases; nucleotides outside the gene matches: 7. Germline V gene data show CDR1 as MNHEY and CDR2 as SVGAGI. The CDR3 totals 13 residues. The CDR3 coding sequence is TGTGCCAGCAGAGTTACAGGGGGCGGCGGCTACACCTTC. Protein sequence: CASRVTGGGGYTF.

This sequence joins TRBV5-1 and TRBJ1-5; TRBD1 is a possible D gene (5 bases). Germline CDR1 reads SGHRS; CDR2 reads YFSETQ. With 1 base removed from V and 4 bases from J, the gap between germline ends came to 21 bases. The CDR3 is 18 residues long. CDR3 loop: CASSLIVTYRLGNQPQHF. The CDR3 DNA sequence: TGCGCCAGCAGCTTGATCGTTACGTACAGGCTAGGAAATCAGCCCCAGCATTTT.

This chain uses TRBV3-1 (or the pseudogene TRBV3-2) with TRBJ1-3; D may be TRBD1 (6 bases). Germline V gene sequence: CDR1 LGHDT, CDR2 YNNKEL (reference sequence). V lost 1 base to trimming and J lost 9 bases, with 7 bases between them. This CDR3 spans 12 amino acids. Here the CDR3 DNA reads TGTGCCAGCAGCCAAGTCAGGGGCACCATATATTTT. Its translation is CASSQVRGTIYF.

The chain employs TRBV9 and TRBJ1-2; D not certain. V was trimmed by 2 bases and J by 7 bases, leaving 12 bases between them. CDR3 length: 13 residues. Germline V CDR1 and CDR2: SGDLS, YYNGEE. CDR3 DNA: TGTGCCAGCAGCGTCTCGGGAAACAGTGGCTACACCTTC. Encoded protein: CASSVSGNSGYTF. The complete variable domain, with remaining parts taken from reference TRBV9 and TRBJ1-2, reads DSGVTQTPKHLITATGQRVTLRCSPRSGDLSVYWYQQSLDQGLQFLIQYYNGEERAKGNILERFSAQQFPDLHSELNLSSLELGDSALYFCASSVSGNSGYTFGSGTRLTVV.

This rearrangement joins TRBV6-2 or TRBV6-3 to TRBJ1-2; 10 bases fit TRBD1. Unmatched junction bases numbered 13, after V lost 5 bases and J lost 4 bases. CDR1 MNHEY and CDR2 SVGEGT come from the germline V gene. The CDR3 consists of 17 residues. The CDR3 spells CASSRPLGTGDLYGYTF. In nucleotides, the CDR3 is TGTGCCAGCAGTCGCCCTTTGGGGACAGGGGACCTCTATGGCTACACCTTC.